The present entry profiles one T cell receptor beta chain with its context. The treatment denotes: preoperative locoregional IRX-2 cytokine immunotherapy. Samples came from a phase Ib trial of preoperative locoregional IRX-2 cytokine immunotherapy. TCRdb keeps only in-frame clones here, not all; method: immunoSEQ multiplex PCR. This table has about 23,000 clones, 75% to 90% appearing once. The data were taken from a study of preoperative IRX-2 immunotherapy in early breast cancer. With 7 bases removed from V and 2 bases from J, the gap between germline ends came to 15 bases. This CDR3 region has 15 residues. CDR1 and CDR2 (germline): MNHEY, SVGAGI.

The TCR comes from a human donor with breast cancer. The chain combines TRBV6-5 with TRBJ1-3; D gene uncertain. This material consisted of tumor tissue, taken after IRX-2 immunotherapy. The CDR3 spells CASMANGAPGNTIYF. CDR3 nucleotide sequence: TGTGCCAGCATGGCCAACGGAGCCCCTGGAAACACCATATATTTT.